This entry lists 21 T cell receptor beta chains sequenced from one sample in a study of T-cell reconstitution after alpha-beta-depleted transplantation in children. As it was prepared, the TCRbeta library received unique molecular identifiers. TCRdb fed the PCR reads into MiXCR, producing one record per CDR3 protein. The table lists more than 200,000 distinct CDR3 sequences, around 8.9% of them singletons. The sample consisted of PBMCs from the stem cell graft donor, taken from the stem cell graft. All receptors come from a human donor who donated a stem cell graft to a child with SCID.

This clonotype was recorded at least ten times. The rearrangement uses TRBV15 and TRBJ2-3; the D gene is possibly TRBD2 (5 bases). V was trimmed by 3 bases and J by 2 bases, leaving 15 bases between them. The V gene's germline CDR1 is LNHNV and CDR2 YYDKDF (reference sequence). The CDR3 has 16 residues. The CDR3 nucleotides read TGTGCCACCAGCAGCCTGAGGGCTACTTCCACAGATACGCAGTATTTT. Its protein is CATSSLRATSTDTQYF.

This clonotype was found many times. The J gene is TRBJ1-6, the V gene TRBV7-9, with D perhaps matching TRBD1 (6 bases). CDR1 SEHNR and CDR2 FQNEAQ come from the germline V gene (reference sequence). V was clipped by 2 bases and J by 8 bases, with 10 bases between them. This CDR3 is 14 amino acids long. The CDR3 sequence is CASSLPGEDSPLHF. The CDR3 DNA sequence: TGTGCCAGCAGCTTACCAGGGGAGGATTCACCCCTCCACTTT. Variable domain in full (rest from reference TRBV7-9 and TRBJ1-6): DTGVSQNPRHKITKRGQNVTFRCDPISEHNRLYWYRQTLGQGPEFLTYFQNEAQLEKSRLLSDRFSAERPKGSFSTLEIQRTEQGDSAMYLCASSLPGEDSPLHFGNGTRLTVT.

This clonotype came up many times. The rearrangement links TRBV18 to TRBJ1-1, with D maybe TRBD1 (6 bases). V was cut by 5 bases and J by 1 base, with 17 bases left in between. CDR1 KGHSH and CDR2 LQKENI come from the germline V gene. CDR3 length equals 16 residues. CDR3 bases: TGTGCCAGCTCAAGCTCCGGGGGGACAACGAACACTGAAGCTTTCTTT. The encoded protein is CASSSSGGTTNTEAFF. The whole variable domain, remainder taken from reference TRBV18 and TRBJ1-1, is NAGVMQNPRHLVRRRGQEARLRCSPMKGHSHVYWYRQLPEEGLKFMVYLQKENIIDESGMPKERFSAEFPKEGPSILRIQQVVRGDSAAYFCASSSSGGTTNTEAFFGQGTRLTVV.

At least ten counts were recorded for this clonotype. The V call is TRBV5-1, the J call TRBJ1-1, with a tentative D call TRBD1 (5 bases). From germline, CDR1 is SGHRS and CDR2 YFSETQ. The CDR3 extends over 14 amino acids. With 4 bases removed from V and 0 bases from J, the gap between germline ends came to 10 bases. CDR3 region: CASSHGGMNTEAFF. DNA for the CDR3: TGCGCCAGCAGCCACGGGGGTATGAACACTGAAGCTTTCTTT.

The chain combines TRBV11-1 with TRBJ1-1; D gene uncertain. Germline V gives CDR1 SGHAT, CDR2 FQDESV (reference sequence). This CDR3 comprises 15 residues. V was shortened by 5 bases and J by 2 bases, with 15 bases between the two germline ends. In DNA, the CDR3 is TGTGCCAGCAGCCCGGCGGTGGCAGGAAACACTGAAGCTTTCTTT. Encoded protein: CASSPAVAGNTEAFF.

This clonotype was detected many times. The chain has TRBV5-1 and TRBJ2-1; TRBD1 or TRBD2 may be the D gene (6 bases each). Germline CDR1 is SGHRS and CDR2 is YFSETQ. The CDR3 totals 15 residues. V shed 0 bases and J shed 2 bases, with 9 bases lying between them. In nucleotides, the CDR3 is TGCGCCAGCAGCTTGGGGGGGGCCACCTACAATGAGCAGTTCTTC. Translated: CASSLGGATYNEQFF.

At least ten counts were recorded for this clonotype. This rearrangement joins TRBV5-1 to TRBJ2-1; D remains ambiguous. This CDR3 region has 15 residues. V dropped 0 bases and J dropped 4 bases, with 11 bases sitting between them. Germline V gives CDR1 SGHRS, CDR2 YFSETQ. CDR3 residues: CASSLGQISYNEQFF. CDR3 DNA sequence: TGCGCCAGCAGCTTGGGCCAGATATCTTACAATGAGCAGTTCTTC. The whole variable domain, remainder taken from reference TRBV5-1 and TRBJ2-1, is KAGVTQTPRYLIKTRGQQVTLSCSPISGHRSVSWYQQTPGQGLQFLFEYFSETQRNKGNFPGRFSGRQFSNSRSEMNVSTLELGDSALYLCASSLGQISYNEQFFGPGTRLTVL.

The chain uses TRBV30 and TRBJ2-6; the match to TRBD1 covers 9 bases. Germline CDR1 GTSNPN, CDR2 SVGIG (reference sequence). The CDR3 totals 16 residues. Germline trimming cut 3 bases from V and 4 bases from J; bases unmatched to any gene: 7. The CDR3 DNA sequence: TGTGCCTGGAGCTCCGGACAGGGGACAGGGGCCAACGTCCTGACTTTC. It is translated as CAWSSGQGTGANVLTF.

The chain has TRBV30 and TRBJ1-1; D call uncertain. Between the trimmed V and J ends, which lost 0 bases and 2 bases, there was a span of 13 bases. The CDR3 contains 15 residues. Looked up from germline, CDR1 is GTSNPN and CDR2 is SVGIG (reference sequence). This CDR3 reads CAWSVLGRLNTEAFF. The CDR3 DNA reads TGTGCCTGGAGTGTACTGGGCAGGTTAAACACTGAAGCTTTCTTT.

This clonotype was counted ten times or more. The V gene is TRBV3-1, the J gene TRBJ1-2, with no clear D. V lost 0 bases, J lost 2 bases, and 16 bases lay in between. The CDR3 contains 17 residues. Germline V gives CDR1 LGHDT, CDR2 YNNKEL (reference sequence). CDR3 protein: CASSQDRTRTLNYGYTF. CDR3 nucleotide sequence: TGTGCCAGCAGCCAAGATCGAACTCGGACGCTGAACTATGGCTACACCTTC.

At least ten counts were recorded for this clonotype. The CDR3 loop reads CSARKGGNQPQHF. The CDR3 bases are TGCAGTGCTCGAAAGGGGGGTAATCAGCCCCAGCATTTT. The chain joins TRBV20-1 to TRBJ1-5; D is possibly TRBD1 (6 bases). Trimming cost V 5 bases and J 4 bases, with 12 bases left between them. Germline V lookup: CDR1 DFQATT, CDR2 SNEGSKA (reference sequence). The CDR3 covers 13 residues.

This clonotype was observed at least ten times. The chain joins TRBV5-1 to TRBJ2-3; tentatively, D is TRBD2 (7 bases). The germline V gene encodes CDR1 SGHRS and CDR2 YFSETQ. The germline V and J ends were trimmed by 6 bases and 6 bases, with 8 bases remaining between them. This CDR3 comprises 11 residues. The CDR3 DNA reads as TGCGCCAGCACGGGGGGCGATACGCAGTATTTT. This encodes CASTGGDTQYF. Based on the CDR3 plus reference TRBV5-1 and TRBJ2-3, the full variable domain is KAGVTQTPRYLIKTRGQQVTLSCSPISGHRSVSWYQQTPGQGLQFLFEYFSETQRNKGNFPGRFSGRQFSNSRSEMNVSTLELGDSALYLCASTGGDTQYFGPGTRLTVL.

This clonotype was picked up many times. This sequence joins TRBV20-1 and TRBJ2-1; 9 nucleotides align to TRBD1. Germline V gene lookup returns CDR1 DFQATT and CDR2 SNEGSKA (reference sequence). The CDR3 sequence is 16 residues long. The V segment lost 1 base and the J segment 6 bases; nucleotides outside the gene matches: 10. This CDR3 is CSARVLGTGRGNEQFF. CDR3 coding DNA: TGCAGTGCTAGAGTACTAGGGACAGGGAGAGGCAATGAGCAGTTCTTC.

The sample holds many counts of this clonotype. The chain recombines TRBV20-1 with TRBJ1-2; tentative D call: TRBD1 (6 bases). Between the trimmed V and J ends, which lost 6 bases and 4 bases, there was a span of 18 bases. Germline V gene data show CDR1 as DFQATT and CDR2 as SNEGSKA (reference sequence). This CDR3 has 14 amino acids. This chain's CDR3 is CSAATGQVSYGYTF. CDR3 DNA: TGCAGTGCGGCAACAGGGCAAGTTTCCTATGGCTACACCTTC.

This clonotype has at least ten counts. This rearrangement joins TRBV29-1 to TRBJ1-3, with TRBD1 as a possible D gene (5 bases). This CDR3 is 13 amino acids long. The V gene lost 7 bases and the J gene lost 8 bases, with 18 bases spanning the gap. From germline, CDR1 is SQVTM and CDR2 ANQGSEA. CDR3 region: CSASVGDGDTIYF. The CDR3 coding sequence is TGCAGCGCATCAGTAGGGGACGGGGACACCATATATTTT.

This clonotype was found many times. This chain uses TRBV7-2 with TRBJ2-2; a possible D gene is TRBD2 (6 bases). V gave up 7 bases and J gave up 0 bases, with 15 bases separating them. Germline V lookup: CDR1 SGHTA, CDR2 FQGNSA. The CDR3 is 16 residues long. CDR3 region: CASTTPGVSNTGELFF. In DNA, the CDR3 is TGTGCCAGCACCACCCCGGGGGTATCGAACACCGGGGAGCTGTTTTTT.

This clonotype was recorded many times. The chain is built from TRBV7-2 and TRBJ2-1; D ambiguous. Between the trimmed V and J ends, which lost 5 bases and 2 bases, there was a span of 22 bases. From germline, CDR1 is SGHTA and CDR2 FQGNSA. The CDR3 extends over 18 amino acids. CDR3 sequence (DNA): TGTGCCAGCAGCGACGAAGGTATTGAGACAAAAACCTACAATGAGCAGTTCTTC. Its protein product is CASSDEGIETKTYNEQFF.

This clonotype came up many times. The chain combines TRBV5-1 with TRBJ2-5; 9 bases map to TRBD2. With V trimmed by 0 bases and J by 5 bases, 2 bases remained unmatched. The CDR3 contains 14 residues. Germline lookup yields CDR1 SGHRS and CDR2 YFSETQ. The CDR3 spells CASSLASGDETQYF. The CDR3 bases are TGCGCCAGCAGCTTGGCTAGCGGGGACGAGACCCAGTACTTC.

This clonotype was recorded at least ten times. The rearrangement uses TRBV2 and TRBJ2-7; D is unresolved. The germline V gene has CDR1 SNHLY and CDR2 FYNNEI. The ends were cut back, 7 bases at V and 4 bases at J, with 14 bases in the middle. This CDR3 region has 13 residues. CDR3 protein: CASTEAFVYEQYF. The CDR3 coding sequence is TGTGCCAGCACTGAGGCCTTCGTGTACGAGCAGTACTTC.

This clonotype was picked up many times. The chain uses TRBV20-1 and TRBJ1-1; TRBD1 agrees at 7 bases. Germline lookup yields CDR1 DFQATT and CDR2 SNEGSKA (reference sequence). The V segment lost 1 base and the J segment 4 bases; nucleotides outside the gene matches: 9. The CDR3 is made up of 15 amino acids. The CDR3 reads CSARGQGRGVTEAFF. In DNA, the CDR3 is TGCAGTGCTAGAGGACAGGGACGGGGTGTCACTGAAGCTTTCTTT.

In its sample, this clonotype was seen many times. DNA for the CDR3: TGTGCCAGCAGCCGGACCATATCCCCAGGGAGGGAGACCCAGTACTTC. It specifies CASSRTISPGRETQYF. This rearrangement joins TRBV7-2 to TRBJ2-5, with TRBD2 as a possible D gene (6 bases). The CDR3 consists of 16 residues. The V end lost 5 bases, the J end lost 5 bases, and 21 bases lay between the germline ends. Germline V gives CDR1 SGHTA, CDR2 FQGNSA.